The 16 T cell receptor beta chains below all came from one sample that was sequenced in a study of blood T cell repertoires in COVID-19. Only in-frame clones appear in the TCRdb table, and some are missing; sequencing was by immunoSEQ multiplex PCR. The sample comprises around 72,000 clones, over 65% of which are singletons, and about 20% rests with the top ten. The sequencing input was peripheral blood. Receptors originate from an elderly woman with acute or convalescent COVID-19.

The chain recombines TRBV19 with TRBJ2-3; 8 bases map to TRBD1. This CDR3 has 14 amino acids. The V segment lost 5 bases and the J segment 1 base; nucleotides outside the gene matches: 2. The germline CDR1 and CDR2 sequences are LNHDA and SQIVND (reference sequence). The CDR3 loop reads CASSVGQGTDTQYF. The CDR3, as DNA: TGTGCCAGTAGTGTGGGACAGGGCACAGATACGCAGTATTTT.

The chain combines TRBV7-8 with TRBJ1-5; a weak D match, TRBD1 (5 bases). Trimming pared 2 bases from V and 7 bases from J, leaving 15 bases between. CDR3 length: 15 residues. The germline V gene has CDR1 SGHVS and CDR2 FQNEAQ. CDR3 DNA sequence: TGTGCCAGCAGCTTACTGGCAGGGTCAAGCCAGCCCCAGCATTTT. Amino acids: CASSLLAGSSQPQHF.

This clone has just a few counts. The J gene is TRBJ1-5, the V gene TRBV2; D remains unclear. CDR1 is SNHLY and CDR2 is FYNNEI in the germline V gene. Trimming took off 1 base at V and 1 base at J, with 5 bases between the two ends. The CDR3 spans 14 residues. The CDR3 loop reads CASSEGQSNQPQHF. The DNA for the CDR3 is TGTGCCAGCAGTGAAGGGCAGAGCAATCAGCCCCAGCATTTT.

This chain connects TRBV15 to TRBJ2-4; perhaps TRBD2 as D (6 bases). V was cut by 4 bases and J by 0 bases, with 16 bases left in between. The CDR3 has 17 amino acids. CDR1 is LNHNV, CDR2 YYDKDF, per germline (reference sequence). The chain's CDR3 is CATSKGTYELAKNIQYF. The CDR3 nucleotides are TGTGCCACCAGCAAAGGGACTTACGAGCTAGCCAAAAACATTCAGTACTTC.

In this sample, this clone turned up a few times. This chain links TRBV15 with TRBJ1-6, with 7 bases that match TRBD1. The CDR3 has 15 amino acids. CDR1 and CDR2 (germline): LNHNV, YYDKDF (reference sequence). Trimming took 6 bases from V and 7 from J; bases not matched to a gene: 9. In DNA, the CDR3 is TGTGCCACCAGAGAAGACAGGGACCGGAATTCACCCCTCCACTTT. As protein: CATREDRDRNSPLHF.

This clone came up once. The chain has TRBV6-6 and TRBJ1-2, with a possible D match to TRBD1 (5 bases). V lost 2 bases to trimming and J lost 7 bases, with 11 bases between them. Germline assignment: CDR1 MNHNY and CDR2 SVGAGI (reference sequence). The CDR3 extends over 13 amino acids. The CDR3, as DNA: TGTGCCAGCAGTTACGGGCAGGGCCCTGGCTACACCTTC. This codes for CASSYGQGPGYTF.

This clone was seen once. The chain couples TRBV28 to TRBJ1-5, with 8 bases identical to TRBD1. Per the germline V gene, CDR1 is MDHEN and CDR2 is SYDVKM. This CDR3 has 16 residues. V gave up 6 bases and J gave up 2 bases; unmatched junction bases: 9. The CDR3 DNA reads TGTGCCAGCAGGTATAACCCGACAGGGGGCAATCAGCCCCAGCATTTT. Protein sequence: CASRYNPTGGNQPQHF. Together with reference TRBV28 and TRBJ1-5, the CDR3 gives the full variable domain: DVKVTQSSRYLVKRTGEKVFLECVQDMDHENMFWYRQDPGLGLRLIYFSYDVKMKEKGDIPEGYSVSREKKERFSLILESASTNQTSMYLCASRYNPTGGNQPQHFGDGTRLSIL.

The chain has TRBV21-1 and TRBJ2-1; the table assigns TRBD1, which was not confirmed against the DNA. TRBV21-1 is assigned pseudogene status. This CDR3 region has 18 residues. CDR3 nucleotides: TGTGCCAGCAGCAAAATTGTCGAGCTTACGCCGGGACACTTGGGGCAGTTCTTC. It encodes CASSKIVELTPGHLGQFF.

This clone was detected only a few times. The chain's CDR3 is CATSSGYEQYF. Here the CDR3 DNA reads TGTGCCACCAGTAGCGGCTACGAGCAGTACTTC. This rearrangement joins TRBV24-1 to TRBJ2-7; tentatively, D is TRBD2 (5 bases). The CDR3 is 11 amino acids. Germline CDR1 is KGHDR and CDR2 is SFDVKD. V was clipped by 6 bases and J by 3 bases, with 5 bases between them.

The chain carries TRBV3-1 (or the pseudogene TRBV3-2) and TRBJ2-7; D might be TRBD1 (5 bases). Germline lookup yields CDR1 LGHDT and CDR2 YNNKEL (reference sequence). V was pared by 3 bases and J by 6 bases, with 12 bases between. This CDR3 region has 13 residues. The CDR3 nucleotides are TGTGCCAGCAGCCACGTAGTTAGGGGCGAGCAGTACTTC. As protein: CASSHVVRGEQYF.

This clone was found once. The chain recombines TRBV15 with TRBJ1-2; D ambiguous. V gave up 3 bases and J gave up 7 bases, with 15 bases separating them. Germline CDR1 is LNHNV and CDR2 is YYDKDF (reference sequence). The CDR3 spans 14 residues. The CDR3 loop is CATSRPRTDLGYTF. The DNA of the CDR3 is TGTGCCACCAGCAGGCCCCGGACTGATCTTGGCTACACCTTC.

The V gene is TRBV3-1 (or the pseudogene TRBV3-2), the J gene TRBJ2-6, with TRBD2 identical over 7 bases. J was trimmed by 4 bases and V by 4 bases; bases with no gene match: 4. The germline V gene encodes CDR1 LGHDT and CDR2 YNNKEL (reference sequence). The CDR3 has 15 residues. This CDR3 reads CASSRGGTGANVLTF. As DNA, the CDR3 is TGTGCCAGCAGCCGGGGGGGAACAGGGGCCAACGTCCTGACTTTC.

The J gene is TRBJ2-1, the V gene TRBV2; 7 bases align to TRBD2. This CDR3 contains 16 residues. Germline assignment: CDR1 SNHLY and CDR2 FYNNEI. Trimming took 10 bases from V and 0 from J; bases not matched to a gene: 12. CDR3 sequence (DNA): TGTGCCACCTTCAGCGGGGTGGTCGGCTCCTACAATGAGCAGTTCTTC. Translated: CATFSGVVGSYNEQFF.

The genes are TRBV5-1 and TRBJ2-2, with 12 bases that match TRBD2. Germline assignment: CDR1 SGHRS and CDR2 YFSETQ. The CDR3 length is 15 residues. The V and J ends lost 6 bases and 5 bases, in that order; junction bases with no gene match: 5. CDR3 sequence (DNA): TGCGCCAGCAACCAACTAGCGGGGGGTACCGGGGAGCTGTTTTTT. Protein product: CASNQLAGGTGELFF.

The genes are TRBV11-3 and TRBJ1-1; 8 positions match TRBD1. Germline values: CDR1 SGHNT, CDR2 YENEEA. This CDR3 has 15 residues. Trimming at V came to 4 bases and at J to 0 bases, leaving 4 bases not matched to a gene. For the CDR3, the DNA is TGTGCCAGCAGCTCGAGACAGGGGATGAACACTGAAGCTTTCTTT. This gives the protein CASSSRQGMNTEAFF.

The CDR3 region is CASSERGSSSEKLFF. CDR3 nucleotide sequence: TGTGCCAGCAGTGAAAGGGGTTCTAGTTCTGAAAAACTGTTTTTT. The chain carries TRBV25-1 and TRBJ1-4; TRBD1 is a possible D gene (5 bases). CDR1 and CDR2 (germline): MGHDK, SYGVNS. Trimming pared 2 bases from V and 7 bases from J, leaving 14 bases between. The CDR3 contains 15 residues.